The clone carrying this T cell receptor (beta chain) was recorded many times. Its cognate antigen is unknown. Active moderate-to-severe ophthalmopathy, Clinical Activity Score at least 3, NOSPECS at least 4, under 3 months' duration. Uncontrolled infection, other autoimmune disease, pregnancy or lactation barred patients from enrollment. The record originates from a study of T cells in Graves' hyperthyroidism and ophthalmopathy. Germline loops: CDR1 MNHNS, CDR2 SASEGT. The CDR3 is 14 amino acids. Deletions cut 6 bases from V and 3 bases from J, with 14 bases between. The study, taken as a whole, reports: Most clonotypes expanded in the thyroid (above 0.001) were also present in blood. In validation, the model predicted ophthalmopathy. These predictions came a median approximately six months before onset.

Authors of the study amplified TCR beta CDR3 regions from RNA transcripts. Researchers ran a first-round RT-PCR on the TCR CDR3 using the HTBI primer set. MiXCR, applied by TCRdb to the multiplex PCR reads, yields one record per CDR3 protein. The sample includes under 500,000 distinct CDR3 sequences, over 13% of them seen just once. The source material was blood. This rearrangement joins TRBV6-1 to TRBJ2-5; no clear D. The sequence derives from a man in his fifties or sixties with Graves' ophthalmopathy. CDR3 region: CASSRFVAEETQYF. Here the CDR3 DNA reads TGTGCCAGCAGCAGGTTCGTCGCGGAAGAGACCCAGTACTTC.